Listed here is a single T cell receptor beta chain. This CDR3 is 15 amino acids long. From germline, CDR1 is MNHEY and CDR2 SVGAGI. Trimming left V 6 bases short and J 7 bases short, with 21 bases between. The assay was immunoSEQ multiplex PCR, and TCRdb's table has in-frame clones only and misses some. Of around 310,000 clones in the sample, 70% to 90% were seen once. The sample belongs to a study of blood T cell repertoires in COVID-19. Study details: Sites in the United States, Italy and Spain provided acute and convalescent COVID-19 samples.

The chain uses TRBV6-5 and TRBJ2-5; no reliable D call. Sequencing was carried out using PBMCs or T cells enriched from blood (not recorded which). The sequence was obtained from a woman aged 40 to 50 who had recovered from COVID-19. The CDR3 DNA is TGTGCCAGCAGCACCGGGTTTAAATCCCTCGCGACCCAGTACTTC. It encodes CASSTGFKSLATQYF.